This TCR beta chain was obtained from a study of cytomegalovirus exposure and HLA in healthy donors listed by TCRdb under 2017. About the full investigation: The roughly 700 repertoires of the first cohort and the roughly 110 validation repertoires were produced on the same platform, according to a later analysis. The aim of the study was to test whether cataloging public T cell receptors could identify signatures of past pathogen exposure. In addition to the first cohort of about 650 subjects, a separate validation cohort of about 120 different subjects was used. The study combined high-throughput TCR immunosequencing, statistical association of individual TCRs with disease status, and machine learning to predict cytomegalovirus infection status.

Study-wide findings and limitations: Of the cluster scores, around 95% were above 0 in a later analysis, which found that TCRs clustered in the first cohort also tended to co-occur in the 95 to 150 validation repertoires. According to the authors, the approach could potentially be generalized to other disease states and immunological phenotypes. A few of the identified cytomegalovirus-associated TCR beta chains were confirmed in vitro to be specific for cytomegalovirus antigens. The classifier was reported to diagnose cytomegalovirus status with high specificity and sensitivity in both the original and validation cohorts. The validation cohort had no HLA typing available for a later analysis, so co-occurrence within that cohort was assessed over all 130 or so repertoires. Across donors, most TCR sequences were observed very rarely, whereas some public TCRs were present in many individuals. The study listed over 150 TCR beta chains as associated with cytomegalovirus.

After removal of 2 bases from V and 4 bases from J, the junction retains 10 bases not matched to a gene. Taken from cysteine to phenylalanine, the CDR3 has 16 residues. The sequence is cut down to CDR3 DNA, 48 bases in frame from base 1. As encoded in the germline V gene, CDR1 is ENHRY while CDR2 is SYGVKD. Notes on this clone: What this receptor recognizes is not known. No base quality values were provided; no much bigger clone lies one nucleotide off.

Separate from the roughly 650-subject first cohort, the validation cohort of about 110 subjects was the group to which the donors belonged. Library prep was done by the immunoSEQ multiplex PCR assay. The paper's data handling went like this. A statistical classification framework was built to diagnose cytomegalovirus status from the catalog of TCR beta chain sequences. TCRdb's version of the immuneACCESS table is confined to in-frame rearrangements and falls short of the full clone set. An unresolved V gene accounts for under half of the shortfall where checked; the remainder is of unknown origin. That table is the source of V, J and clone size, and D and trimming were worked out from the DNA. The sample table lists under 150,000 clones, around 87% of them with a count of one. The top ten clones comprise around 10% of the sample.

The TCR originated in a man aged 18 to 30 in good health and CMV-seropositive. The specimen sequenced was PBMCs. Recombination connected TRBV10-3 to TRBJ1-2, and 7 junction bases match TRBD1. The CDR3 here reads CAISELQTGTSYGYTF. The nucleotide sequence is TGTGCCATCAGTGAGCTGCAGACAGGGACCAGCTATGGCTACACCTTC.